The rows below give T cell receptor beta chains drawn from one sample of a study of blood T cell repertoires in COVID-19. Clones were sequenced by immunoSEQ multiplex PCR, and TCRdb holds only the in-frame ones, with some missing. The sample carries 90,000 to 100,000 clones, 89% recorded once. Material: peripheral blood. These receptors came from a man aged 45-65 years with COVID-19, enrolled during active disease. Both conserved end residues are part of each CDR3.

TRBV2,CASSEGGYNEQFF
TRBV6-5,CASSYSYRGYNEQFF
TRBV3-1/TRBV3-2,CASSRQRGDTEAFF
TRBV6-5,CASSDGTGVTDTQYF
TRBV2,CASRAATYEQYF
TRBV4-2,CASSQYTGGAAGELFF
TRBV30,CAWSGQGALNNEKLFF
TRBV24-1,CATSDLRGTGELFF
TRBV18,CASSLSYGGSTSTDTQYF
TRBV15,CATSRDSPGRQYF